These 21 T cell receptor beta chains originate from one sample sequenced in a study of tumor and adjacent non-tumor tissue in lung cancer. The template was RNA from unsorted bulk tissue. Three rounds of nested PCR, following a modified ARM-PCR protocol, produced the TCRbeta library. TCRdb reprocessed the multiplex PCR reads with MiXCR, giving one entry per CDR3 protein. The data hold 65,000 to 80,000 distinct CDR3 sequences, with around three quarters observed a single time. Material: lung tumor tissue. These receptors were taken from a man between 60 and 75 years old with non-small cell lung cancer.

In the case of this clonotype: Germline is not matched at one junction end, which may reflect a read error. V gene TRBV6-1 combines with J gene TRBJ2-6; no clear D. Looked up from germline, CDR1 is MNHNS and CDR2 is SASEGT. The CDR3 is made up of 14 amino acids. The CDR3 loop reads CASRPQAVTNVLTF. DNA of the CDR3: TGTGCTAGCAGACCCCAGGCGGTGACCAACGTCCTGACTTTC.

Remarks on this clonotype: A read error may account for a junction end that differs from germline. This sequence joins TRBV6-2 or TRBV6-3 and TRBJ2-1; 7 positions agree with TRBD2. Germline lookup yields CDR1 MNHEY and CDR2 SVGEGT. This CDR3 has 13 residues. The DNA for the CDR3 is TGTGCCTGCAGTTACTCGCAGGGAGGGGATCAGTTCTTC. This codes for CACSYSQGGDQFF.

As to this clonotype: No conserved phenylalanine or tryptophan ends this CDR3, so it is likely a read error. The limits of the CDR3 on the DNA are not certain, so only TCRdb's listed CDR3 is given. The gene calls are TRBV20-1 and TRBJ2-7; the table assigns TRBD2, which was not confirmed against the DNA. Germline V gives CDR1 DFQATT, CDR2 SNEGSKA (reference sequence). The CDR3 length is 13 residues, termini included. The CDR3 is CSVGLASTYVHYY.

The chain couples TRBV11-2 to TRBJ2-3; D gene ambiguous. Germline lookup yields CDR1 SGHAT and CDR2 FQNNGV. V shed 1 base and J shed 3 bases, with 20 bases lying between them. CDR3 length equals 18 residues. The CDR3 coding sequence is TGTGCCAGCAGCTTAGGTCCCCATACGGGCGTATGGACAGATACGCAGTATTTT. It specifies CASSLGPHTGVWTDTQYF.

The genes are TRBV10-3 and TRBJ2-3; 9 positions match TRBD1. CDR3 length: 16 amino acids. Looked up from germline, CDR1 is ENHRY and CDR2 is SYGVKD. The CDR3 DNA sequence: TGTATCATCAGTGAAAGGGGACAGGGTGCAACAGATACGCAGTATTTT. Its protein product is CIISERGQGATDTQYF.

With respect to this clonotype: At one boundary the junction diverges from the germline segment, which might be a read error. J is TRBJ2-5 and V is TRBV11-1, with 9 bases identical to TRBD2. Per the germline V gene, CDR1 is SGHAT and CDR2 is FQDESV (reference sequence). The CDR3 consists of 14 residues. CDR3 sequence reads: CASSLPGLAETQYF. The CDR3, as DNA: TGTGCCAGTAGCTTACCGGGACTAGCTGAGACCCAGTACTTC.

This clonotype is medium-sized (0.01 to 0.1%). The rearrangement uses TRBV20-1 and TRBJ2-7; D is tentatively TRBD1 or TRBD2 (6 bases each). Looked up from germline, CDR1 is DFQATT and CDR2 is SNEGSKA (reference sequence). This CDR3 has 12 residues. The CDR3 nucleotides read TGCAGCCCAGAGGGGGGCTTGGACGAGCAGTACTTC. This gives the protein CSPEGGLDEQYF.

The table lists this clonotype with a few counts. V gene TRBV25-1 combines with J gene TRBJ1-1; a possible D gene is TRBD1 (5 bases). CDR1 is MGHDK, CDR2 SYGVNS, per germline. This CDR3 region has 14 residues. The V end lost 3 bases, the J end lost 1 base, and 9 bases lay between the germline ends. CDR3 residues: CASSDVGPNTEAFF. The CDR3 nucleotides are TGTGCCAGCAGTGACGTGGGGCCGAACACTGAAGCTTTCTTT.

The rearrangement links TRBV29-1 to TRBJ2-3, with a weak D call TRBD1 (6 bases). CDR1 and CDR2 from the germline V gene are SQVTM and ANQGSEA. The V gene lost 4 bases and the J gene lost 5 bases, with 16 bases spanning the gap. This CDR3 comprises 14 residues. CDR3 in DNA: TGCAGCGTTGCCATTGGGACACGGGGAGATACGCAGTATTTT. Translating it yields CSVAIGTRGDTQYF.

A note on this clonotype: At one of its ends the junction is not consistent with the germline gene, which may arise from a read error. V gene TRBV11-1 combines with J gene TRBJ1-1; tentatively, D is TRBD1 (6 bases). Germline V gives CDR1 SGHAT, CDR2 FQDESV (reference sequence). The CDR3 runs to 13 residues. CDR3 DNA sequence: TGTGCCAACAGCTTAGCGCCGGGGGCTGAAACATTCTTT. Its protein product is CANSLAPGAETFF.

The sample holds many counts of this clonotype. The CDR3 ends on some other residue instead of the conserved phenylalanine or tryptophan, so this is likely a read error. The chain has TRBV5-3 and TRBJ2-1, with 7 positions matching TRBD2. TRBV5-3 is an open reading frame whose function is uncertain. This CDR3 spans 14 amino acids. Unmatched junction bases numbered 13, after V lost 7 bases and J lost 9 bases. The CDR3 reads CARERWEGGGEQFL. In DNA, the CDR3 is TGTGCCAGAGAGAGGTGGGAGGGAGGTGGTGAGCAGTTCTTA.

This clonotype was seen just once. The genes are TRBV29-1 and TRBJ1-4; a weak D match, TRBD1 (6 bases). Germline V gives CDR1 SQVTM, CDR2 ANQGSEA. The CDR3 spans 12 residues. Here the CDR3 reads CRIEPGGGELFF. The CDR3 region has the DNA TGCAGAATTGAACCCGGGGGCGGCGAACTGTTTTTT.

As to this clonotype: A much larger clone is a single base away; this may be a read error. Because it lacks the conserved phenylalanine or tryptophan at the end, this CDR3 is likely a read error. The chain employs TRBV28 and TRBJ1-5; D is uncertain. The CDR3 has 15 residues. Per germline, CDR1 MDHEN and CDR2 SYDVKM. Trimming stripped 7 bases from V and 3 bases from J, with 16 bases between. CDR3 DNA sequence: TGTGCCAGCAACATCCCGACGGAATTCAATCAGCCCCAGCATATT. Protein product: CASNIPTEFNQPQHI.

The chain combines TRBV28 with TRBJ2-3; 9 nucleotides line up with TRBD2. This CDR3 has 14 amino acids. CDR1 and CDR2 (germline): MDHEN, SYDVKM. Losses at the gene ends were 10 bases for V and 2 bases for J; bases not matched to a gene: 7. DNA for the CDR3: TGTGCCACCAGGCTAGCGGGGATCACAGATACGCAGTATTTT. Amino acid sequence: CATRLAGITDTQYF. Full variable domain (rest looked up from reference TRBV28 and TRBJ2-3): DVKVTQSSRYLVKRTGEKVFLECVQDMDHENMFWYRQDPGLGLRLIYFSYDVKMKEKGDIPEGYSVSREKKERFSLILESASTNQTSMYLCATRLAGITDTQYFGPGTRLTVL.

In its sample, this clonotype was seen many times. V is TRBV15 and J is TRBJ2-7; no clear D. This CDR3 spans 13 amino acids. The V end lost 3 bases, the J end lost 0 bases, and 6 bases lay between the germline ends. Per the germline V gene, CDR1 is LNHNV and CDR2 is YYDKDF (reference sequence). This CDR3 is CATSSGTSYEQYF. CDR3 in DNA: TGTGCCACCAGCAGCGGAACCTCCTACGAGCAGTACTTC.

Comment on this clonotype: A read error may produce the germline difference seen at one junction end. The chain couples TRBV20-1 to TRBJ1-5; D uncertain. The CDR3 runs to 13 residues. Germline V gene lookup returns CDR1 DFQATT and CDR2 SNEGSKA (reference sequence). In nucleotides, the CDR3 is TGCAGTGCTAGCGTTGGGCTAACTCAGTCCCAGCATTTT. This codes for CSASVGLTQSQHF.

Note on this clonotype: Mismatch with germline at one junction end may stem from a read error. The chain is built from TRBV29-1 and TRBJ2-3; D assignment may be TRBD1 or TRBD2 (5 bases each). The CDR3 is made up of 15 amino acids. The germline gives CDR1 SQVTM, CDR2 ANQGSEA. The CDR3 region is CGVESGASGTDTQYF. In DNA, the CDR3 is TGCGGCGTTGAGTCCGGGGCGAGTGGCACAGATACGCAGTATTTT.

Regarding this clonotype: A much larger clone is a single base away; this may be a read error. The V gene is TRBV10-3, the J gene TRBJ1-3; D possibly corresponds to TRBD1 (5 bases). Germline V CDR1 and CDR2: ENHRY, SYGVKD. This CDR3 has 15 residues. The CDR3 reads CAINSDTSSGSTIYF. The DNA for the CDR3 is TGTGCCATCAATTCGGACACGAGCTCTGGAAGCACCATATATTTT.

As for this clonotype: Because it lacks the conserved phenylalanine or tryptophan at the end, this CDR3 is likely a read error. Because the CDR3's place on the DNA is in doubt, the DNA is left out and the CDR3 is given as listed by TCRdb. The J gene is TRBJ2-4, the V gene TRBV29-1; the table's D call, TRBD1, was not checked against the DNA. Germline CDR1 SQVTM, CDR2 ANQGSEA. The CDR3 has 18 residues if both end residues are counted. CDR3 amino acids: CSVETPGPRAETKNIQYL.

The chain has TRBV29-1 and TRBJ2-1; D gene uncertain. This CDR3 region has 13 residues. V lost 6 bases and J 6 bases, leaving 15 bases between the germline ends. Germline CDR1 is SQVTM and CDR2 is ANQGSEA. The DNA for the CDR3 is TGCAGCGTCGAGATGTGGGAAAGCAATGAGCAGTTCTTC. Translating it yields CSVEMWESNEQFF.

Regarding this clonotype: This sequence may be a read error, since a much larger clone differs from it by one base. The V and J genes are TRBV5-1 and TRBJ2-7, with 9 positions matching TRBD2. CDR3 length equals 16 residues. With V trimmed by 2 bases and J by 2 bases, 8 bases remained unmatched. Germline V gene lookup returns CDR1 SGHRS and CDR2 YFSETQ. The CDR3 nucleotides are TGCGCCAGCAGCTTCAGGACTAGCGACAGCACCTACGAGCAGTACTTC. Translating it yields CASSFRTSDSTYEQYF.